A single sample gave rise to the 31 T cell receptor beta chains below, sequenced in a study of T-cell memory formation after mild COVID-19. TCRdb reprocessed the 5' RACE reads via MiXCR and lists one record per CDR3 protein. The profile covers roughly 410,000 distinct CDR3 sequences, with approximately 24% appearing a single time and 7% to 9.5% taken by the ten largest. The source material was PBMCs or a T cell subset sorted from them (not recorded which). These receptor sequences come from an adult woman who had mild COVID-19 (a few samples of this study predate the infection). Cell type and time point are not known.

The CDR3 region has the DNA TGTGCCAGCAGTCGCGGACAGGGAAGGAACACCGGGGAGCTGTTTTTT. This codes for CASSRGQGRNTGELFF. The chain carries TRBV7-9 and TRBJ2-2, with 8 bases that match TRBD1. This CDR3 is built from 16 residues. The germline V gene encodes CDR1 SEHNR and CDR2 FQNEAQ (reference sequence). Unmatched junction bases numbered 7, after V lost 6 bases and J lost 1 base.

The chain carries TRBV5-1 and TRBJ2-1; D may correspond to TRBD1 or TRBD2 (5 bases each). Germline values: CDR1 SGHRS, CDR2 YFSETQ. CDR3 length equals 14 residues. Trimming stripped 7 bases from V and 4 bases from J, with 15 bases between. The CDR3 here is CASGTRGAYNEQFF. The CDR3 coding sequence is TGCGCCAGCGGCACCCGGGGCGCTTACAATGAGCAGTTCTTC. The full variable domain, rest sourced from reference TRBV5-1 and TRBJ2-1, is KAGVTQTPRYLIKTRGQQVTLSCSPISGHRSVSWYQQTPGQGLQFLFEYFSETQRNKGNFPGRFSGRQFSNSRSEMNVSTLELGDSALYLCASGTRGAYNEQFFGPGTRLTVL.

The chain carries TRBV24-1 and TRBJ2-2; no reliable D call. This CDR3 has 12 amino acids. Trimming removed 10 bases from V and 3 bases from J, with 8 bases in between. Germline lookup yields CDR1 KGHDR and CDR2 SFDVKD. CDR3 sequence reads: CATTTYTGELFF. Here the CDR3 DNA reads TGTGCCACAACAACTTACACCGGGGAGCTGTTTTTT.

The chain uses TRBV5-1 and TRBJ2-2; TRBD1 might be the D (5 bases). In germline, CDR1 is SGHRS, CDR2 YFSETQ. The CDR3 spans 17 residues. V shed 0 bases and J shed 6 bases, with 18 bases lying between them. Here the CDR3 DNA reads TGCGCCAGCAGCTTGGCCTTGAGTCAGGGATTATCCGGGGAGCTGTTTTTT. It translates to CASSLALSQGLSGELFF.

For the CDR3, the DNA is TGCGCCAGCAGCCAAGATCGGCTAACCGGGGAGCTGTTTTTT. Its protein product is CASSQDRLTGELFF. The chain uses TRBV4-1 and TRBJ2-2; the D is unclear. Germline V CDR1 and CDR2: MGHRA, YSYEKL. The V and J ends lost 0 bases and 5 bases respectively, with 7 bases between them. The CDR3 sequence is 14 residues long.

V and J are TRBV7-9 and TRBJ2-1; no firm D call. With 8 bases removed from V and 1 base from J, the gap between germline ends came to 15 bases. The CDR3 extends over 15 amino acids. The germline V gene encodes CDR1 SEHNR and CDR2 FQNEAQ (reference sequence). CDR3 DNA: TGTGCCAGCGGTTTGCAGGCCGGTTCCTACAATGAGCAGTTCTTC. It yields the protein CASGLQAGSYNEQFF. Looking up the rest from reference TRBV7-9 and TRBJ2-1 gives the full variable domain: DTGVSQNPRHKITKRGQNVTFRCDPISEHNRLYWYRQTLGQGPEFLTYFQNEAQLEKSRLLSDRFSAERPKGSFSTLEIQRTEQGDSAMYLCASGLQAGSYNEQFFGPGTRLTVL.

V is TRBV9 and J is TRBJ2-6, with D unclear. Trimming removed 0 bases from V and 0 bases from J, with 4 bases in between. Germline CDR1 SGDLS, CDR2 YYNGEE. The CDR3 sequence is 15 residues long. This CDR3 is CASSVGSSGANVLTF. CDR3 DNA: TGTGCCAGCAGCGTAGGTAGCTCTGGGGCCAACGTCCTGACTTTC.

The gene calls are TRBV4-1 and TRBJ1-1; TRBD1 might be the D (6 bases). The germline V gene encodes CDR1 MGHRA and CDR2 YSYEKL. The CDR3 covers 17 residues. V shed 4 bases and J shed 0 bases, with 18 bases lying between them. The CDR3 here is CASSPTGRITMNTEAFF. The CDR3 DNA reads TGCGCCAGCAGCCCAACAGGGCGTATTACCATGAACACTGAAGCTTTCTTT.

The table lists this clonotype with a few counts. This chain connects TRBV12-3 or TRBV12-4 to TRBJ1-1; D is unresolved. Trimming took 3 bases from V and 4 from J, leaving 15 bases between them. This CDR3 has 15 residues. The CDR3 reads CASSFQEGVSTEAFF. CDR3 sequence (DNA): TGTGCCAGCAGTTTTCAGGAGGGAGTCAGCACTGAAGCTTTCTTT.

Only a few counts were recorded for this clonotype. The chain has TRBV5-5 and TRBJ1-2; D is unclear. V was trimmed by 4 bases and J by 1 base, leaving 11 bases between them. This CDR3 contains 14 residues. Germline CDR1 is SGHKS and CDR2 is YYEKEE (reference sequence). As DNA, the CDR3 is TGTGCCAGCAGCCTTTTTGGGGATAACTATGGCTACACCTTC. This codes for CASSLFGDNYGYTF.

The V call is TRBV24-1, the J call TRBJ2-1; 14 bases are a match to TRBD2. Germline trimming cut 4 bases from V and 1 base from J; bases unmatched to any gene: 5. The CDR3 totals 18 residues. Germline V CDR1 and CDR2: KGHDR, SFDVKD. This chain's CDR3 is CATSDAGLAGVSYNEQFF. The DNA for the CDR3 is TGTGCCACCAGTGACGCGGGACTAGCGGGAGTTTCCTACAATGAGCAGTTCTTC.

A few counts support this clonotype. The rearrangement uses TRBV5-1 and TRBJ1-2, with a possible D match to TRBD1 (5 bases). The CDR3 spans 14 residues. The germline CDR1 and CDR2 sequences are SGHRS and YFSETQ. Trimming pared 1 base from V and 7 bases from J, leaving 14 bases between. Here the CDR3 reads CASSLNGAVGGYTF. CDR3 coding DNA: TGCGCCAGCAGCTTGAATGGGGCAGTTGGTGGCTACACCTTC.

A few counts support this clonotype. The chain couples TRBV30 to TRBJ2-5; TRBD1 agrees at 9 bases. Germline loops: CDR1 GTSNPN, CDR2 SVGIG (reference sequence). This CDR3 is built from 14 residues. V shed 6 bases and J 10 bases; nucleotides not matched to a gene: 15. The CDR3 coding sequence is TGTGCCTGCTACAGGGACAGGGTGTGGGGCAACCAGTACTTC. Translation: CACYRDRVWGNQYF.

The chain employs TRBV6-5 and TRBJ1-2; 7 bases line up with TRBD1. This CDR3 spans 14 amino acids. Germline CDR1 reads MNHEY; CDR2 reads SVGAGI. V lost 4 bases, J lost 2 bases, and 4 bases stayed unmatched. In nucleotides, the CDR3 is TGTGCCAGCAGTTCAGCGGGACAGAACTATGGCTACACCTTC. It codes for CASSSAGQNYGYTF.

This rearrangement joins TRBV21-1 to TRBJ1-2. TRBV21-1 is a pseudogene segment. There are 16 residues in the CDR3. CDR3 in DNA: TGTGCCAGCAGCAAACTTGGGCCCCGACACGACTATGGCTACACCTTC. It yields the protein CASSKLGPRHDYGYTF.

The V call is TRBV6-4, the J call TRBJ2-7, with TRBD1 identical over 7 bases. J gave up 0 bases and V 10 bases, and 12 bases lay outside the gene matches. The CDR3 sequence is 15 residues long. In germline, CDR1 is MRHNA, CDR2 SNTAGT. The CDR3 coding sequence is TGTGCCATTCCCCTGCCGGGACAGAGCTCCTACGAGCAGTACTTC. The encoded protein is CAIPLPGQSSYEQYF.

This clonotype has a handful of counts. The V gene is TRBV4-3, the J gene TRBJ2-7; a weak D match, TRBD2 (6 bases). The V end lost 4 bases, the J end lost 0 bases, and 10 bases lay between the germline ends. CDR1 and CDR2 from the germline V gene are LGHNA and YSLEER. CDR3 size: 14 residues. The CDR3 DNA reads TGCGCCAGCAGCCCCCCGGGGGACTCCTACGAGCAGTACTTC. Its translation: CASSPPGDSYEQYF.

The V gene is TRBV14, the J gene TRBJ2-7; 9 nucleotides match TRBD2. This CDR3 comprises 16 residues. The J segment lost 2 bases and the V segment lost 4 bases, leaving 9 bases of the junction unmatched. CDR1 and CDR2 from the germline V gene are SGHDN and FVKESK. The CDR3 DNA follows: TGTGCCAGCAGCCCTAACCTAGCGGGACCCCCCTACGAGCAGTACTTC. This codes for CASSPNLAGPPYEQYF.

J is TRBJ2-1 and V is TRBV6-2 or TRBV6-3; TRBD2 aligns across 12 bases. Germline V gives CDR1 MNHEY, CDR2 SVGEGT. The CDR3 contains 13 residues. The trim removed 8 bases at V and 12 bases at J, leaving 8 bases unmatched. The CDR3 protein is CASRTSGTPWQFF. The DNA for the CDR3 is TGTGCCAGCCGGACTAGCGGGACCCCTTGGCAGTTCTTC.

This chain connects TRBV7-9 to TRBJ1-5; no reliable D call. The CDR3 is made up of 13 amino acids. The V gene's germline CDR1 is SEHNR and CDR2 FQNEAQ (reference sequence). Trimming shortened V by 5 bases and J by 7 bases, and 12 bases separated the two germline ends. The CDR3 here is CASSAHFSQPQHF. CDR3 DNA sequence: TGTGCCAGCAGCGCCCATTTTTCCCAGCCCCAGCATTTT.

The chain is built from TRBV29-1 and TRBJ2-5; 7 positions match TRBD2. V lost 4 bases, J lost 2 bases, and 7 bases stayed unmatched. This CDR3 has 14 amino acids. Germline V gene data show CDR1 as SQVTM and CDR2 as ANQGSEA. CDR3: CSVGVPGGQETQYF. CDR3 nucleotide sequence: TGCAGCGTTGGAGTTCCGGGGGGTCAAGAGACCCAGTACTTC.

In its sample, this clonotype was seen a few times. V gene TRBV7-9 combines with J gene TRBJ2-7; the D gene could be TRBD1 or TRBD2 (5 bases each). V dropped 5 bases and J dropped 3 bases, with 20 bases sitting between them. Looked up from germline, CDR1 is SEHNR and CDR2 is FQNEAQ (reference sequence). The CDR3 runs to 16 residues. CDR3 region: CASSPPGPRPHYEQYF. CDR3 in DNA: TGTGCCAGCAGCCCGCCGGGGCCCAGACCCCACTACGAGCAGTACTTC.

The chain recombines TRBV12-3 or TRBV12-4 with TRBJ2-7; D is possibly TRBD2 (5 bases). With 10 bases removed from V and 6 bases from J, the gap between germline ends came to 19 bases. The CDR3 has 13 residues. The CDR3 region has the DNA TGTGCCAACGGTCCCGGGGAGTCGGTCGAGCAGTACTTC. Its protein product is CANGPGESVEQYF.

This clonotype was seen many times. The chain couples TRBV12-3 or TRBV12-4 to TRBJ1-3; D might be TRBD1 (6 bases). V lost 6 bases, J lost 1 base, and 16 bases lay in between. The CDR3 has 16 amino acids. In nucleotides, the CDR3 is TGTGCCAGCAGCCGCCGCAGAGGGACATCTGGAAACACCATATATTTT. It encodes CASSRRRGTSGNTIYF.

This clonotype showed up many times. The chain is built from TRBV3-1 and TRBJ2-7, with D tentatively TRBD1 (5 bases). CDR1 is LGHDT and CDR2 is YNNKEL in the germline V gene (reference sequence). Deletions cut 6 bases from V and 5 bases from J, with 20 bases between. This CDR3 comprises 15 residues. The CDR3 loop reads CASSSPSQGSHEQYF. CDR3 coding DNA: TGTGCCAGCAGTTCCCCTTCCCAGGGAAGCCACGAGCAGTACTTC.

This chain connects TRBV5-1 to TRBJ1-4; D gene uncertain. This CDR3 has 14 amino acids. The V end lost 5 bases, the J end lost 8 bases, and 16 bases lay between the germline ends. Germline V gene sequence: CDR1 SGHRS, CDR2 YFSETQ. The CDR3 protein is CASSREQLGEKLFF. The CDR3 coding sequence is TGCGCCAGCAGTAGGGAACAGCTGGGAGAAAAACTGTTTTTT.

There are a few counts of this clonotype. V and J are TRBV7-3 and TRBJ2-2; 9 bases are a match to TRBD1. This CDR3 region has 16 residues. V was pared by 6 bases and J by 5 bases, with 10 bases of the junction left unmatched. CDR1 and CDR2 from the germline V gene are SGHTA and FQGTGA. The CDR3 bases are TGTGCCAGCAGGACTTCCGGGACAGGGCCGACCGGGGAGCTGTTTTTT. Its protein is CASRTSGTGPTGELFF.

J is TRBJ2-2 and V is TRBV2; D is possibly TRBD1 (6 bases). The V end lost 5 bases, the J end lost 5 bases, and 21 bases lay between the germline ends. CDR3 length: 17 residues. CDR1 is SNHLY and CDR2 is FYNNEI in the germline V gene. The CDR3 DNA sequence: TGTGCCAGCAGTAAATCCCGACAGGAAATTCAGACCGGGGAGCTGTTTTTT. This encodes CASSKSRQEIQTGELFF.

CDR3 residues: CSVIGGASGEQFF. The DNA for the CDR3 is TGCAGCGTTATCGGGGGGGCCTCAGGTGAGCAGTTCTTC. The chain has TRBV29-1 and TRBJ2-1; 8 bases line up with TRBD2. The CDR3 is 13 residues long. The V gene's germline CDR1 is SQVTM and CDR2 ANQGSEA. Trimming cost V 5 bases and J 9 bases; bases outside gene matches: 9.

The rearrangement uses TRBV20-1 and TRBJ2-1; D unresolved. The CDR3 covers 13 residues. Trimming stripped 2 bases from V and 8 bases from J, with 13 bases between. Germline CDR1 is DFQATT and CDR2 is SNEGSKA (reference sequence). The CDR3 DNA reads as TGCAGTGCTAGATACCACAGAGATCATGAGCAGTTCTTC. Its protein product is CSARYHRDHEQFF.

The V and J genes are TRBV27 and TRBJ2-7, with D perhaps matching TRBD1 or TRBD2 (5 bases each). Germline lookup yields CDR1 MNHEY and CDR2 SMNVEV (reference sequence). The length of the CDR3 is 18 residues. The V end lost 0 bases, the J end lost 5 bases, and 23 bases lay between the germline ends. Here the CDR3 reads CASSLSGVGTIVTDEQYF. The CDR3 DNA is TGTGCCAGCAGTTTATCGGGGGTCGGGACCATTGTGACGGACGAGCAGTACTTC.